This T cell receptor (beta chain) derives from a study of T-cell reconstitution after alpha-beta-depleted transplantation in children. Overall study findings and caveats: Some patients owed their high day-60 TCRbeta diversity to surviving recipient T cells and thymic progenitors. T cells produced anew were the main source of T-cell counts and diversity one year after transplant. About two months after transplant, alpha-beta T cells reportedly came from several hundred expanded graft clones.

CDR3 length: 17 residues. The V gene end was trimmed by 2 bases and the J gene end by 0 bases; junction bases not matched to a gene: 2. Germline CDR1 reads MNHEY; CDR2 reads SVGEGT. To note about this clonotype: Its antigen remains unknown.

Unique molecular identifiers were used in preparing the TCRbeta library. TCRdb itself ran the PCR reads through MiXCR, one entry per CDR3 protein. The sample contains around 490,000 distinct CDR3 sequences, 11% of which appear only once. V gene TRBV6-2 or TRBV6-3 combines with J gene TRBJ2-2; the match to TRBD2 covers 11 bases. The receptor was isolated from a female patient between 2 and 15 years old who had a stem cell transplant for aplastic anemia, so the T cells may come from the graft donor. The sequences come from PBMCs, mostly from graft donor cells, collected 180 days after TCRalphabeta/CD19-depleted stem cell transplant. The CDR3 coding sequence is TGTGCCAGCAGTTACGGGACTAGCGGAACGAACACCGGGGAGCTGTTTTTT. This codes for CASSYGTSGTNTGELFF.